One and the same sample provided the 17 T cell receptor beta chains below, sequenced in a study. The protocol was immunoSEQ multiplex PCR, while the TCRdb copy is restricted to in-frame clones and leaves out a portion. The data hold roughly 68,000 clones, with roughly 95% observed a single time. Material: PBMCs. Receptors were obtained from a man between 35 and 55 years old with rheumatoid arthritis.

This chain joins TRBV19 and TRBJ2-3, with D unresolved. The CDR3 length is 12 residues. V was clipped by 5 bases and J by 4 bases, with 7 bases between them. Germline CDR1 LNHDA, CDR2 SQIVND (reference sequence). The CDR3 DNA follows: TGTGCCAGTAGTCCCTCGGCAGATACGCAGTATTTT. It codes for CASSPSADTQYF. The whole variable domain, remainder taken from reference TRBV19 and TRBJ2-3, is DGGITQSPKYLFRKEGQNVTLSCEQNLNHDAMYWYRQDPGQGLRLIYYSQIVNDFQKGDIAEGYSVSREKKESFPLTVTSAQKNPTAFYLCASSPSADTQYFGPGTRLTVL.

The chain couples TRBV11-2 to TRBJ2-2; D ambiguous. The germline CDR1 and CDR2 sequences are SGHAT and FQNNGV. This CDR3 is built from 14 residues. V was cut by 5 bases and J by 3 bases, with 10 bases left in between. CDR3 DNA sequence: TGTGCCAGCAGCCCAACATTCGACACCGGGGAGCTGTTTTTT. Its protein product is CASSPTFDTGELFF.

This chain connects TRBV27 to TRBJ2-7; possible D gene TRBD2, 5 bases. V lost 6 bases and J lost 1, with 10 bases in between. The CDR3 length is 13 residues. Germline loops: CDR1 MNHEY, CDR2 SMNVEV (reference sequence). In DNA, the CDR3 is TGTGCCAGCAGCCCGGGATTTTCCTACGAGCAGTACTTC. It codes for CASSPGFSYEQYF.

The rearrangement links TRBV5-1 to TRBJ2-3, with 12 bases matching TRBD1. Germline loops: CDR1 SGHRS, CDR2 YFSETQ. V was pared by 7 bases and J by 5 bases, with 8 bases of the junction left unmatched. The CDR3 covers 15 residues. CDR3 residues: CASGPGQGALDTQYF. Written as DNA, the CDR3 is TGCGCCAGCGGCCCGGGACAGGGGGCGTTAGATACGCAGTATTTT.

This chain uses TRBV6-6 with TRBJ2-7; D is perhaps TRBD2 (6 bases). This CDR3 comprises 13 residues. The ends were cut back, 8 bases at V and 1 base at J, with 12 bases in the middle. Germline CDR1 reads MNHNY; CDR2 reads SVGAGI (reference sequence). CDR3 DNA: TGTGCCAGCCTTTCGGCGGGGTCCTACGAGCAGTACTTC. It codes for CASLSAGSYEQYF.

This clone appeared a single time. The rearrangement uses TRBV5-6 and TRBJ2-7; D might be TRBD2 (5 bases). Trimming stripped 2 bases from V and 4 bases from J, with 16 bases between. Germline CDR1 SGHDT, CDR2 YYEEEE. The CDR3 runs 15 residues. The CDR3 nucleotides read TGTGCCAGCAGCTTACTAGGAACAATCCTATACGAGCAGTACTTC. The encoded protein is CASSLLGTILYEQYF.

The chain combines TRBV11-1 with TRBJ2-3, with 9 nucleotides matching TRBD1. The CDR3 has 15 residues. V lost 5 bases to trimming and J lost 2 bases; unmatched junction nucleotides: 5. In germline, CDR1 is SGHAT, CDR2 FQDESV (reference sequence). CDR3 loop: CASSNRDRDTDTQYF. CDR3 coding DNA: TGTGCCAGCAGCAACCGGGACAGGGACACAGATACGCAGTATTTT.

The V call is TRBV30, the J call TRBJ2-7; possibly TRBD1 for D (5 bases). Looked up from germline, CDR1 is GTSNPN and CDR2 is SVGIG (reference sequence). There are 12 residues in the CDR3. V was cut by 1 base and J by 1 base, with 5 bases left in between. The CDR3 DNA sequence: TGTGCCTGGAGTGGACAGTCCTACGAGCAGTACTTC. This translates into CAWSGQSYEQYF.

V is TRBV9 and J is TRBJ1-1, with a weak D call TRBD1 (5 bases). Germline CDR1 SGDLS, CDR2 YYNGEE. The CDR3 covers 16 residues. V lost 0 bases and J lost 2, with 14 bases in between. This CDR3 is CASSVGVRGLNTEAFF. The CDR3 DNA sequence: TGTGCCAGCAGCGTAGGGGTGAGGGGCCTAAACACTGAAGCTTTCTTT.

This rearrangement joins TRBV29-1 to TRBJ2-1; 12 nucleotides agree with TRBD1. This CDR3 spans 15 amino acids. Germline V gene data show CDR1 as SQVTM and CDR2 as ANQGSEA. J was trimmed by 6 bases and V by 5 bases; bases with no gene match: 8. DNA of the CDR3: TGCAGCGTTTCATCGGGACAGGGGGCCGTCAATGAGCAGTTCTTC. This gives the protein CSVSSGQGAVNEQFF.

The chain uses TRBV28 and TRBJ2-7, with D uncertain. Trimming shortened V by 6 bases and J by 2 bases, and 11 bases separated the two germline ends. Per the germline V gene, CDR1 is MDHEN and CDR2 is SYDVKM. This CDR3 contains 13 residues. The CDR3 loop is CASSPGQTYEQYF. In nucleotides, the CDR3 is TGTGCCAGCAGCCCGGGCCAAACCTACGAGCAGTACTTC.

There are a few counts of this clone. This chain uses TRBV12-3 or TRBV12-4 with TRBJ1-2; D is unclear. The CDR3 loop spans 13 amino acids. V was trimmed by 5 bases and J by 2 bases, leaving 9 bases between them. The CDR3 coding sequence is TGTGCCAGCAGTGTTAATATCAACTATGGCTACACCTTC. Translating it yields CASSVNINYGYTF.

This chain joins TRBV3-1 (or the pseudogene TRBV3-2) and TRBJ2-1; D unresolved. Germline values: CDR1 LGHDT, CDR2 YNNKEL (reference sequence). The CDR3 covers 16 residues. V shed 2 bases and J shed 4 bases, with 15 bases lying between them. The CDR3 nucleotides are TGTGCCAGCAGCCAATTCCCTCAATTGGGGTACAATGAGCAGTTCTTC. It is translated as CASSQFPQLGYNEQFF.

This chain connects TRBV6-5 to TRBJ1-1; D not certain. V lost 3 bases, J lost 1 base, and 6 bases lay in between. Germline CDR1 is MNHEY and CDR2 is SVGAGI. This CDR3 region has 13 residues. The CDR3 protein is CASSYYKNTEAFF. CDR3 bases: TGTGCCAGCAGTTATTACAAGAACACTGAAGCTTTCTTT.

The chain's CDR3 is CASSLWDRREGYTF. CDR3 in DNA: TGTGCCAGCAGCTTATGGGACAGGCGGGAAGGCTACACCTTC. The chain joins TRBV13 to TRBJ1-2, with 8 bases aligning to TRBD1. With V trimmed by 2 bases and J by 8 bases, 7 bases remained unmatched. Germline V gene data show CDR1 as PRHDT and CDR2 as FYEKMQ (reference sequence). There are 14 residues in the CDR3.

The chain links TRBV18 to TRBJ1-4; weak D call: TRBD1 (5 bases). The CDR3 has 18 residues. CDR1 KGHSH and CDR2 LQKENI come from the germline V gene. V shed 4 bases and J shed 6 bases, with 24 bases lying between them. The CDR3 region is CASSQTRVPVVEDEKLFF. The CDR3 DNA reads as TGTGCCAGCTCACAAACCAGGGTCCCGGTTGTGGAGGATGAAAAACTGTTTTTT.

The chain couples TRBV5-5 to TRBJ1-2; a possible D gene is TRBD1 (6 bases). Germline V CDR1 and CDR2: SGHKS, YYEKEE (reference sequence). The CDR3 loop spans 13 amino acids. Trimming cost V 2 bases and J 14 bases, with 19 bases left between them. CDR3 amino acids: CASSFGRTATNTF. The CDR3 region has the DNA TGTGCCAGCAGCTTTGGAAGGACAGCCACCAATACCTTC. The entire variable domain, with the rest obtained from reference TRBV5-5 and TRBJ1-2, is as follows: DAGVTQSPTHLIKTRGQQVTLRCSPISGHKSVSWYQQVLGQGPQFIFQYYEKEERGRGNFPDRFSARQFPNYSSELNVNALLLGDSALYLCASSFGRTATNTFGSGTRLTVV.